This T cell receptor beta chain was profiled in a study of human T cells and chemical hapten exposure (dated by TCRdb to the early 2020s). About the study as a whole: For sensitization, 2% DPC in acetone was applied to a 2 cm by 2 cm area of upper inner arm skin. Patch testing was done on the upper back using Finn chambers containing 0.01% DPC, and results were scored after 6 days according to International Contact Dermatitis Research Group standards. Libraries were combined into a pool for sequencing, and differences in TCR yield between samples came mainly from small differences in library volumes within the pool. Throughout the study period of around 24 weeks, patients also received therapeutic DPC doses to the scalp every week. Most of the patients in the cohort were female, and the cohort covered alopecia areata with under or over 50% scalp involvement, alopecia totalis and alopecia universalis. Peripheral blood TCR repertoire changes were tracked in vivo in alopecia patients during primary and secondary sensitization to the hapten diphenylcyclopropenone (DPC). Patient blood was sampled pre-sensitization (week 0) and at 2, 6 and about 24 weeks after DPC sensitization. For TCR sequencing, blood came from 25 to 35 alopecia patients at anywhere from one to four time points (pre-sensitization, 2, 6 and 24 weeks). On the study overall, not on this receptor specifically: The number of TCRs above 1 in 1000 frequency did not change with DPC sensitization; there was no evidence of global repertoire structure alterations. Because every patient had alopecia, a presumed autoimmune disease, the patients' immune response might differ from that of healthy individuals. Expanded TCRs formed significantly more large CDR3 similarity clusters than pre-sensitization or healthy control sets, consistent with antigen-driven responses. Patch test score correlated positively with the number of PT1 expanded TCRs, reaching significance at thresholds 8, 16 and 32 but not at 4. Repeated subsampling changed both the strength of the expansion versus patch-test correlation and the threshold at which the correlation became significant.

CDR1 MNHEY and CDR2 SVGAGI were looked up in the germline V gene. Measured from the cysteine to the phenylalanine, the CDR3 is 13 residues long. Just CDR3 DNA is preserved here, 39 bases in frame from base 1. Between the V and J ends, shortened by 6 bases and 6 bases respectively, the junction contains 15 bases. The time point label on this specimen signifies: pre-sensitization, week 0. Reading the label with the study, this specimen's treatment or condition is: therapeutic diphenylcyclopropenone sensitization with weekly scalp DPC. At each patch-test visit, blood was drawn before the patch test was applied. Patients were eligible if aged 18 to 70, diagnosed with alopecia and judged suitable for DPC therapy, and pregnant patients were excluded. Unfractionated whole blood was collected in Tempus Blood RNA tubes, and total RNA was extracted from that blood. Remarks on this clonotype: The antigen it recognizes is unknown. The record has no base qualities; no much larger clone is one base away.

The library came from RACE. The sample was run on a NextSeq 500. During library preparation, unique molecular identifiers were attached to individual cDNA molecules so that TCRs could be counted in a quantitative, reproducible way. Each blood RNA sample was used to sequence both TCR alpha and TCR beta chains. Per the original workflow: A median of roughly 98,000 TCRs per sample was observed, with a range of about 20,000 to 690,600. V, J and CDR3 annotation of the TCR reads was performed with the Decombinator software suite. To make PS versus PT1 abundance plots, every sample was subsampled to the same number of TCRs (28,000). TCRs were defined as expanded if absent before sensitization and observed at least eight times at the 2-week time point. TCRdb reworked the public reads: Q25 trimming with fastp, MiXCR clone assembly, productive beta chains retained. A single entry per CDR3 protein holds the most common genes and DNA from its merged rows. TCRdb, not the authors, supplied the V and J calls. In this sample the table shows 85,000 to 90,000 distinct CDR3 sequences, around 9.5% of which occur a single time. Clones ranked in the top ten supply roughly 3.5% of the sample.

The sequence joins TRBV6-5 to TRBJ2-7, and TRBD1 may be the D gene, going by 6 matching bases. The source was whole blood, collected in connection with sensitization to the hapten diphenylcyclopropenone (DPC). This clonotype was sampled from a woman aged 40 to 50 with alopecia areata. Some clones in this sample may be carry-over from other donors' samples. The sequenced DNA is TGTGCCAGCAGACCCTCAGGGGCGGGCGAGCAGTACTTC. Its product reads: CASRPSGAGEQYF.